The 4 T cell receptor beta chains below all came from one sample that was sequenced in a study of OX40 agonist ivuxolimab in advanced cancers. Repertoires were generated with immunoSEQ multiplex PCR, while TCRdb's copy carries only in-frame clones and drops some. Seen here are some 14,000 clones, approximately 94% observed once, and the top ten hold roughly 23%. The sample here was CD4+ or CD8+ T cells sorted from blood, taken in a trial of the OX40 agonist ivuxolimab. The receptors originated from an adult with an advanced solid tumor such as melanoma, head and neck, liver or kidney cancer.

The V and J genes are TRBV2 and TRBJ2-7; D tentatively fits TRBD1 or TRBD2 (5 bases each). Trimming left V 5 bases short and J 0 bases short, with 14 bases between. The CDR3 loop spans 15 amino acids. CDR1 and CDR2 (germline): SNHLY, FYNNEI. For the CDR3, the DNA is TGTGCCAGCAGTAAGGGACCTAAGGCCTCCTACGAGCAGTACTTC. Translating gives CASSKGPKASYEQYF.

In its sample, this clone was seen once. The chain recombines TRBV6-5 with TRBJ1-6, with D tentatively TRBD1 (5 bases). Germline V lookup: CDR1 MNHEY, CDR2 SVGAGI. V gave up 8 bases and J gave up 7 bases, with 18 bases separating them. This CDR3 region has 15 residues. The CDR3 sequence is CASQSGGGSNSPLHF. The CDR3, as DNA: TGTGCCAGCCAATCCGGGGGGGGTTCCAATTCACCCCTCCACTTT.

The chain combines TRBV27 with TRBJ2-5; 11 bases match TRBD1. With 5 bases clipped from V and 5 bases from J, the junction kept 7 bases outside the gene matches. This CDR3 has 15 amino acids. Germline CDR1 is MNHEY and CDR2 is SMNVEV (reference sequence). The CDR3 reads CASSPGQGAGETQYF. DNA of the CDR3: TGTGCCAGCAGTCCCGGACAGGGGGCCGGGGAGACCCAGTACTTC.

This clone was observed a single time. The chain links TRBV6-6 to TRBJ2-7; D not certain. The CDR3 is 13 residues long. CDR1 MNHNY and CDR2 SVGAGI come from the germline V gene (reference sequence). Trimming removed 0 bases from V and 4 bases from J, with 7 bases in between. The DNA for the CDR3 is TGTGCCAGCAGTTACTCGATCGATTACGAGCAGTACTTC. This translates into CASSYSIDYEQYF.